Below are 10 T cell receptor beta chains sequenced from a single sample in a study of blood T cell repertoires in COVID-19. The method was immunoSEQ multiplex PCR; TCRdb's version includes in-frame clones alone and lacks a portion of them. This sample has 380,000 or so clones; roughly 86% occur once, and the top ten carry 1% to 1.5%. Sequencing used PBMCs or T cells enriched from blood (not recorded which). The receptors were gathered from a man in his thirties or forties who had recovered from COVID-19.

The chain uses TRBV12-3 or TRBV12-4 and TRBJ2-3; no clear D gene. Deletions cut 1 base from V and 8 bases from J, with 4 bases between. This CDR3 spans 11 amino acids. The CDR3 here is CASSLDFTQYF. The CDR3 nucleotides read TGTGCCAGCAGTTTAGACTTTACGCAGTATTTT.

The chain uses TRBV19 and TRBJ1-1, with 7 bases identical to TRBD1. The CDR3 sequence is 14 residues long. Germline V lookup: CDR1 LNHDA, CDR2 SQIVND (reference sequence). Trimming at V came to 3 bases and at J to 1 base, leaving 2 bases not matched to a gene. CDR3 in DNA: TGTGCCAGTAGTATCCGACAGGGGAACACTGAAGCTTTCTTT. Its translation: CASSIRQGNTEAFF. Full variable domain (rest looked up from reference TRBV19 and TRBJ1-1): DGGITQSPKYLFRKEGQNVTLSCEQNLNHDAMYWYRQDPGQGLRLIYYSQIVNDFQKGDIAEGYSVSREKKESFPLTVTSAQKNPTAFYLCASSIRQGNTEAFFGQGTRLTVV.

The chain couples TRBV5-1 to TRBJ2-1; possibly TRBD1 for D (6 bases). This CDR3 contains 15 residues. Germline CDR1 is SGHRS and CDR2 is YFSETQ. V was pared by 2 bases and J by 0 bases, with 9 bases between. The CDR3 region has the DNA TGCGCCAGCAGCTTAGGGACATTCTCCTACAATGAGCAGTTCTTC. Protein: CASSLGTFSYNEQFF.

This clone was observed once. The chain is built from TRBV27 and TRBJ1-6; D is unclear. The germline V and J ends were trimmed by 4 bases and 5 bases, with 18 bases remaining between them. The CDR3 has 17 residues. Germline V gene lookup returns CDR1 MNHEY and CDR2 SMNVEV (reference sequence). This CDR3 reads CASSSRASPVDNSPLHF. In DNA, the CDR3 is TGTGCCAGCAGTTCGCGGGCCTCACCTGTCGATAATTCACCCCTCCACTTT.

This clone was observed a few times. This chain uses TRBV4-1 with TRBJ2-7, with a possible D match to TRBD1 (5 bases). This CDR3 comprises 13 residues. Germline V CDR1 and CDR2: MGHRA, YSYEKL. V lost 4 bases and J lost 2, with 9 bases in between. Here the CDR3 DNA reads TGCGCCAGCAGCCTTGGGGCCACCTACGAGCAGTACTTC. Residues: CASSLGATYEQYF.

The genes are TRBV4-2 and TRBJ1-3; D may be TRBD1 (6 bases). Germline CDR1 reads LGHNA; CDR2 reads YNFKEQ. CDR3 size: 17 residues. V lost 2 bases and J 4 bases, leaving 18 bases between the germline ends. The CDR3 bases are TGTGCCAGCAGCCAAAACCGGGACACCGTGGGAGGAAACACCATATATTTT. This sequence encodes CASSQNRDTVGGNTIYF.

V gene TRBV9 combines with J gene TRBJ2-1, with D perhaps TRBD1 (5 bases). The ends were cut back, 0 bases at V and 7 bases at J, with 11 bases in the middle. Germline V CDR1 and CDR2: SGDLS, YYNGEE. The CDR3 is made up of 14 amino acids. The DNA for the CDR3 is TGTGCCAGCAGCGTAGAACAGGCGAATAATGAGCAGTTCTTC. Encoded protein: CASSVEQANNEQFF.

The J gene is TRBJ1-1, the V gene TRBV18; D is undetermined. The germline V gene encodes CDR1 KGHSH and CDR2 LQKENI. The CDR3 loop spans 13 amino acids. Trimming pared 4 bases from V and 0 bases from J, leaving 6 bases between. CDR3 sequence: CASSQDMNTEAFF. CDR3 DNA: TGTGCCAGCTCACAAGACATGAACACTGAAGCTTTCTTT.

The rearrangement links TRBV6-2 or TRBV6-3 to TRBJ1-5, with D tentatively TRBD1 (5 bases). V was cut by 2 bases and J by 0 bases, with 11 bases left in between. The germline CDR1 and CDR2 sequences are MNHEY and SVGEGT. This CDR3 has 16 amino acids. DNA of the CDR3: TGTGCCAGCAGTTACCGGACATTGTATAGCAATCAGCCCCAGCATTTT. This encodes CASSYRTLYSNQPQHF.

This chain joins TRBV9 and TRBJ2-5; TRBD2 aligns across 11 bases. This CDR3 spans 16 amino acids. The V segment lost 3 bases and the J segment 2 bases; nucleotides outside the gene matches: 6. Germline loops: CDR1 SGDLS, CDR2 YYNGEE. CDR3 DNA sequence: TGTGCCAGCAGCGGGTCTAGCGGGGGGTTACAAGAGACCCAGTACTTC. Protein: CASSGSSGGLQETQYF. Looking up the rest from reference TRBV9 and TRBJ2-5 gives the full variable domain: DSGVTQTPKHLITATGQRVTLRCSPRSGDLSVYWYQQSLDQGLQFLIQYYNGEERAKGNILERFSAQQFPDLHSELNLSSLELGDSALYFCASSGSSGGLQETQYFGPGTRLLVL.